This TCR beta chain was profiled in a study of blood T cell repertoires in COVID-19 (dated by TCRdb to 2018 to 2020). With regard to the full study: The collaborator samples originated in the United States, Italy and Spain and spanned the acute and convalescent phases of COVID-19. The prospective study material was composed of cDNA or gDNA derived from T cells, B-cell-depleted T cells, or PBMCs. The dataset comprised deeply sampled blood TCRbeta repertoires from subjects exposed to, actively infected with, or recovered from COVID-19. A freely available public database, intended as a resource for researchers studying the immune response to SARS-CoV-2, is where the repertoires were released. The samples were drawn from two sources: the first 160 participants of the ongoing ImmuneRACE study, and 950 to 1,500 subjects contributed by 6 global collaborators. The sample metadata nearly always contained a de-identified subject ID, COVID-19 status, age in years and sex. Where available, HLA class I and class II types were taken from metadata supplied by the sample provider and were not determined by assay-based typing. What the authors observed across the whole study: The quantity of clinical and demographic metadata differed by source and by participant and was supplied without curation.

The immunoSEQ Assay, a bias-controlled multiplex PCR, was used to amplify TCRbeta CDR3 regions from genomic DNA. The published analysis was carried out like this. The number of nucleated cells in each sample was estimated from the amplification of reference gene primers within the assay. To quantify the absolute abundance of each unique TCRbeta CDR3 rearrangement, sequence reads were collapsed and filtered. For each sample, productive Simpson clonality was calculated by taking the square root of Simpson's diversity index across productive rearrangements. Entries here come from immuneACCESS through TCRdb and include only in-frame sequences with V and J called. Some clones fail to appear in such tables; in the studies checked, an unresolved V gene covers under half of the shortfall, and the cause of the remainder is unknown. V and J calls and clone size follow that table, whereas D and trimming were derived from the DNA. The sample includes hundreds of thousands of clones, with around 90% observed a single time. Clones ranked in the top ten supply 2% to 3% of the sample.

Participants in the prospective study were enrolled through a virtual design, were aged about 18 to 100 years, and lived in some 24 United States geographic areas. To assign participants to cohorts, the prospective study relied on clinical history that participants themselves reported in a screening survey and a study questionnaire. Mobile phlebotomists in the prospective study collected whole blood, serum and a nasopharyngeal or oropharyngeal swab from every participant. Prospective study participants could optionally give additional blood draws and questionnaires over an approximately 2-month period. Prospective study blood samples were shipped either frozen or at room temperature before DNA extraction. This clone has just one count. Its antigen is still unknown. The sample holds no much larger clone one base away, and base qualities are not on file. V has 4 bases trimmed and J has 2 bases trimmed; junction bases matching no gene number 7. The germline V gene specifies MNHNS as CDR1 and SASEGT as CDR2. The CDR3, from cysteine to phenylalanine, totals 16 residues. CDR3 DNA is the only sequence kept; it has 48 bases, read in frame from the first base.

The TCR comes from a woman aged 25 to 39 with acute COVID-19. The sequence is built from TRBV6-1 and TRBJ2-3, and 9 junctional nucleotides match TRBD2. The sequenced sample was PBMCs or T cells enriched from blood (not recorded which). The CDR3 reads CASSVALAGATDTQYF. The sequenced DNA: TGTGCCAGCAGTGTCGCGTTAGCGGGGGCCACAGATACGCAGTATTTT.